This T cell receptor (beta chain) comes out of a study of PD-1 blockade in classical Hodgkin lymphoma. Across the whole study: The nivolumab dose that patients received was 3 mg/kg, given intravenously every 2 weeks. Overall study results and limits: Complete responders matched newly diagnosed patients in baseline diversity. In CD4+ cells, TCR diversity went up significantly by C4D1, but in CD8+ cells it did not.

Every single patient, without exception, relapsed after autologous stem cell transplantation, and brentuximab vedotin exposure varied. Classifying best responses yielded complete response, partial response or progressive disease. About this clone: No antigen is known for it.

CDR1 is SGHRS, CDR2 YFSETQ, per germline. V lost 0 bases and J lost 11; bases outside the gene matches: 7. The CDR3 extends over 13 amino acids. Data came from immunoSEQ multiplex PCR; TCRdb stores just in-frame clones and leaves some out. The table records 65,000 to 95,000 clones, 89% of them present only once. The TCR sequence derives from a human donor with classical Hodgkin lymphoma. Sequencing was performed on peripheral blood mononuclear cells (PBMCs), taken at baseline. V gene TRBV5-1 combines with J gene TRBJ1-1; 7 nucleotides line up with TRBD1. CDR3 loop: CASSLGGGLWAFF. For the CDR3, the DNA is TGCGCCAGCAGCTTGGGAGGGGGCCTGTGGGCTTTCTTT.